A single sample is the source of the 3 T cell receptor beta chains below, sequenced in a study of T cell responses to AZD1222 COVID-19 vaccine. The data were produced by immunoSEQ multiplex PCR, yet TCRdb's version contains in-frame clones alone and is incomplete. The table has some 150,000 clones, just over 90% seen once. Sequencing was performed on peripheral blood, taken on day 0 of AZD1222 vaccination. The receptor source for this set is an adult in good health.

The chain has TRBV7-9 and TRBJ2-7; weak D call: TRBD1 (5 bases). Germline V lookup: CDR1 SEHNR, CDR2 FQNEAQ (reference sequence). The CDR3 is 13 amino acids. V was trimmed by 5 bases and J by 4 bases, leaving 12 bases between them. Here the CDR3 reads CASSAGAPYEQYF. The CDR3 DNA reads TGTGCCAGCAGCGCTGGGGCCCCGTACGAGCAGTACTTC.

This chain uses TRBV20-1 with TRBJ2-5; D is uncertain. The CDR3 length is 11 residues. Trimming stripped 3 bases from V and 5 bases from J, with 7 bases between. Germline CDR1 and CDR2: DFQATT and SNEGSKA (reference sequence). CDR3 nucleotides: TGCAGTGCTAGCTTCGGGGAGACCCAGTACTTC. It is translated as CSASFGETQYF.

This clone has only a few counts. This chain uses TRBV28 with TRBJ2-6; D might be TRBD1 (5 bases). Trimming removed 5 bases from V and 0 bases from J, with 11 bases in between. CDR1 is MDHEN and CDR2 is SYDVKM in the germline V gene. The CDR3 runs to 16 residues. The CDR3 is CASSLWGLSGANVLTF. In DNA form, the CDR3 reads TGTGCCAGCAGTCTCTGGGGCCTCTCTGGGGCCAACGTCCTGACTTTC. Filled out from reference TRBV28 and TRBJ2-6, the complete variable domain reads DVKVTQSSRYLVKRTGEKVFLECVQDMDHENMFWYRQDPGLGLRLIYFSYDVKMKEKGDIPEGYSVSREKKERFSLILESASTNQTSMYLCASSLWGLSGANVLTFGAGSRLTVL.